These 31 T cell receptor beta chains share one sample of origin, sequenced in a study of post-analysis software for immune sequencing data. Broader study findings: Controls showed lower frequencies than patients for roughly 5 TRBV segments, and TRBV5-6, TRBV5-1 and TRBV20-1 were among these.

Their cognate antigens are unknown. The authors incorporated unique molecular identifiers into the TCR beta cDNA libraries. MiXCR, applied by TCRdb to the PCR reads, yields one record per CDR3 protein. The sample has 650,000 to 900,000 distinct CDR3 sequences, around 46% seen once; the top ten hold around 4.7%. Material: blood. The receptors shown here come from a girl aged 5 to 17 with multiple sclerosis.

This chain links TRBV5-1 with TRBJ2-7; D is ambiguous. The end of the DNA is better explained by TRBJ2-5, so the J call may be wrong. CDR3 length: 13 amino acids. CDR1 and CDR2 from the germline V gene are SGHRS and YFSETQ. CDR3 residues: CASSLAIEETQYF. The CDR3 DNA is TGCGCCAGCAGCTTGGCAATAGAAGAGACCCAGTACTTC.

The chain is built from TRBV5-1 and TRBJ1-1; D gene uncertain. Germline-derived CDR1 and CDR2 are SGHRS and YFSETQ. The CDR3 spans 14 residues. The V end was cut by 0 bases, the J end by 0 bases, with 6 bases between. CDR3 residues: CASSLGTLNTEAFF. As DNA, the CDR3 is TGCGCCAGCAGCTTGGGGACGTTGAACACTGAAGCTTTCTTT.

J is TRBJ2-1 and V is TRBV11-3; TRBD2 matches at 7 bases. The length of the CDR3 is 17 residues. V was pared by 5 bases and J by 1 base, with 11 bases of the junction left unmatched. CDR1 and CDR2 from the germline V gene are SGHNT and YENEEA. CDR3 amino acids: CASSPSGATGSYNEQFF. The CDR3 DNA sequence: TGTGCCAGCAGCCCTAGCGGAGCTACAGGATCCTACAATGAGCAGTTCTTC.

This chain connects TRBV6-2 or TRBV6-3 to TRBJ2-5, with 7 bases aligning to TRBD1. The CDR3 loop spans 16 amino acids. The ends lost 6 bases at V and 3 bases at J; junction bases unmatched: 13. Germline V lookup: CDR1 MNHEY, CDR2 SVGEGT. CDR3 amino acids: CASSPNPDRDEETQYF. The CDR3 DNA reads as TGTGCCAGCAGCCCAAATCCCGACAGGGACGAAGAGACCCAGTACTTC.

The V call is TRBV6-5, the J call TRBJ1-2; maybe TRBD1 (6 bases). Germline CDR1 reads MNHEY; CDR2 reads SVGAGI. Trimming removed 5 bases at V and 6 bases at J, with 22 bases between. This CDR3 has 16 amino acids. This CDR3 reads CASSPGGGGRVDGYTF. CDR3 sequence (DNA): TGTGCCAGCAGTCCCGGTGGTGGGGGGCGCGTCGATGGCTACACCTTC.

A word on this clonotype: Its ends do not fully match the called genes, so a read error is possible. The chain combines TRBV7-9 with TRBJ1-4, with a possible D match to TRBD1 (5 bases). This CDR3 is built from 16 residues. Germline V gene sequence: CDR1 SEHNR, CDR2 FQNEAQ (reference sequence). CDR3 region: CASSLGVTRQSEKRFF. DNA for the CDR3: TGTGCCAGCAGCCTCGGTGTTACCCGACAGTCGGAAAAACGGTTTTTT.

This sequence joins TRBV10-1 and TRBJ2-1, with D maybe TRBD2 (6 bases). The J call could be wrong; TRBJ2-7 is a better fit for the DNA end. Germline V gives CDR1 WNHNN, CDR2 SYGVQD (reference sequence). The CDR3 has 16 residues. The chain's CDR3 is CASSEGGASSYNEQYF. The CDR3 DNA reads as TGCGCCAGCAGTGAAGGCGGGGCGAGCTCCTACAATGAGCAGTACTTC.

V is TRBV2 and J is TRBJ1-5; no firm D call. The V gene lost 1 base and the J gene lost 6 bases, with 4 bases spanning the gap. Germline CDR1 reads SNHLY; CDR2 reads FYNNEI. The CDR3 length is 12 residues. The CDR3: CASSEGVQPQHF. The CDR3 DNA sequence: TGTGCCAGCAGTGAAGGGGTTCAGCCCCAGCATTTT.

The chain couples TRBV5-1 to TRBJ1-1; TRBD1 is a possible D gene (6 bases). The germline V gene encodes CDR1 SGHRS and CDR2 YFSETQ. Trimming pared 4 bases from V and 7 bases from J, leaving 11 bases between. The CDR3 length is 12 residues. The CDR3 DNA reads TGCGCCAGCAGCCAGACAGGAGATGAAGCTTTCTTT. This gives the protein CASSQTGDEAFF.

This clonotype has a handful of counts. V and J are TRBV24-1 and TRBJ1-2, with no clear D. Trimming took 4 bases from V and 2 from J, leaving 10 bases between them. There are 14 residues in the CDR3. Germline CDR1 and CDR2: KGHDR and SFDVKD. The CDR3 protein is CATSDPDKNYGYTF. The CDR3 DNA is TGTGCCACCAGTGACCCTGACAAGAACTATGGCTACACCTTC.

V and J are TRBV20-1 and TRBJ2-1, with TRBD1 as a possible D gene (5 bases). The germline V gene encodes CDR1 DFQATT and CDR2 SNEGSKA (reference sequence). The CDR3 covers 12 residues. Trimming pared 5 bases from V and 5 bases from J, leaving 10 bases between. CDR3 sequence (DNA): TGCAGTGCTGGCAGACAGAACAATGAGCAGTTCTTC. Its protein is CSAGRQNNEQFF.

This clonotype was found a few times. At one boundary the junction diverges from the germline segment, which might be a read error. The chain recombines TRBV20-1 with TRBJ2-1; 10 positions agree with TRBD2. Germline V gene data show CDR1 as DFQATT and CDR2 as SNEGSKA (reference sequence). The CDR3 covers 14 residues. CDR3 residues: CSVRDPSGRAEQFF. The CDR3 DNA sequence: TGCAGTGTTAGAGACCCTAGCGGGAGAGCCGAGCAGTTCTTC.

This clonotype was counted between two and nine times. Written as DNA, the CDR3 is TGTGCCAGCGGACGCGGCAATCAGCCCCAGCATTTT. The encoded protein is CASGRGNQPQHF. This sequence joins TRBV28 and TRBJ1-5, with D uncertain. Germline V gives CDR1 MDHEN, CDR2 SYDVKM. Trimming shortened V by 8 bases and J by 2 bases, and 7 bases separated the two germline ends. This CDR3 contains 12 residues.

This clonotype was detected only once. This chain links TRBV25-1 with TRBJ1-1, with TRBD1 identical over 11 bases. From germline, CDR1 is MGHDK and CDR2 SYGVNS. The CDR3 sequence is 15 residues long. With 4 bases clipped from V and 2 bases from J, the junction kept 3 bases outside the gene matches. The CDR3 nucleotides read TGTGCCAGCAGTGCCGGGACAGGGGGAAACACTGAAGCTTTCTTT. Protein sequence: CASSAGTGGNTEAFF. Full variable domain (outside the CDR3, taken from reference TRBV25-1 and TRBJ1-1): EADIYQTPRYLVIGTGKKITLECSQTMGHDKMYWYQQDPGMELHLIHYSYGVNSTEKGDLSSESTVSRIRTEHFPLTLESARPSHTSQYLCASSAGTGGNTEAFFGQGTRLTVV.

In this sample, this clonotype turned up once. The junction departs from germline at one end; a sequencing error may be responsible. The chain carries TRBV3-1 and TRBJ2-1; TRBD1 is a possible D gene (6 bases). Germline CDR1 reads LGHDT; CDR2 reads YNNKEL (reference sequence). CDR3 length: 15 residues. In DNA form, the CDR3 reads TGTGCCAGTAGCCAAGTTGGGGGCTCGAACAATGAGCAGTTCTTC. Its protein is CASSQVGGSNNEQFF.

The genes are TRBV12-3 or TRBV12-4 and TRBJ1-1; 8 nucleotides match TRBD1. Trimming at V came to 5 bases and at J to 0 bases, leaving 8 bases not matched to a gene. This CDR3 region has 16 residues. Here the CDR3 DNA reads TGTGCCAGCAGTGCCAACCACAGGGGGATGAACACTGAAGCTTTCTTT. It specifies CASSANHRGMNTEAFF.

The chain uses TRBV4-3 and TRBJ1-4, with TRBD1 as a possible D gene (6 bases). The V end was cut by 1 base, the J end by 0 bases, with 6 bases between. Germline assignment: CDR1 LGHNA and CDR2 YSLEER. This CDR3 contains 15 residues. The CDR3 region has the DNA TGCGCCAGCAGCCAAGCAGGGGCAACTAATGAAAAACTGTTTTTT. Residues: CASSQAGATNEKLFF.

The chain carries TRBV20-1 and TRBJ2-5; no clear D gene. The germline V and J ends were trimmed by 5 bases and 4 bases, with 5 bases remaining between them. CDR3 length equals 10 residues. Germline V gene sequence: CDR1 DFQATT, CDR2 SNEGSKA (reference sequence). CDR3 coding DNA: TGCAGTGCTGCTAGAGAGACCCAGTACTTC. Translating it yields CSAARETQYF.

This chain connects TRBV20-1 to TRBJ1-5; D might be TRBD1 (5 bases). The CDR3 has 14 amino acids. V was clipped by 3 bases and J by 7 bases, with 16 bases between them. CDR1 and CDR2 (germline): DFQATT, SNEGSKA (reference sequence). CDR3 amino acids: CSASRGRVPQPQHF. The CDR3 coding sequence is TGCAGTGCTAGTAGGGGCAGGGTCCCCCAGCCCCAGCATTTT.

The table lists this clonotype with a few counts. This chain uses TRBV5-5 with TRBJ2-7; D remains ambiguous. Germline V CDR1 and CDR2: SGHKS, YYEKEE (reference sequence). CDR3 length: 14 residues. Deletions cut 3 bases from V and 1 base from J, with 11 bases between. CDR3: CASSSPSSSYEQYF. The CDR3 nucleotides read TGTGCCAGCAGCTCTCCCAGTTCTTCCTACGAGCAGTACTTC. The whole variable domain, filled in from reference TRBV5-5 and TRBJ2-7, reads DAGVTQSPTHLIKTRGQQVTLRCSPISGHKSVSWYQQVLGQGPQFIFQYYEKEERGRGNFPDRFSARQFPNYSSELNVNALLLGDSALYLCASSSPSSSYEQYFGPGTRLTVT.

The rearrangement joins TRBV3-1 to TRBJ2-6; tentative D call: TRBD2 (7 bases). CDR3 length: 17 residues. Trimming took off 3 bases at V and 0 bases at J, with 12 bases between the two ends. CDR1 and CDR2 from the germline V gene are LGHDT and YNNKEL (reference sequence). The CDR3 DNA reads TGTGCCAGCAGCCAGGGGGGGCAATCCTCTGGGGCCAACGTCCTGACTTTC. It translates to CASSQGGQSSGANVLTF.

The J gene is TRBJ2-1, the V gene TRBV5-6; 8 bases are a match to TRBD2. Germline V CDR1 and CDR2: SGHDT, YYEEEE. This CDR3 contains 17 residues. V lost 4 bases, J lost 4 bases, and 13 bases stayed unmatched. In nucleotides, the CDR3 is TGTGCCAGCAGCCCGCGTCTGACTAGCGTCACTTACAATGAGCAGTTCTTC. Protein product: CASSPRLTSVTYNEQFF.

This clonotype was counted between two and nine times. The chain links TRBV9 to TRBJ2-1, with a tentative D call TRBD2 (6 bases). The CDR3 has 14 residues. V was shortened by 2 bases and J by 6 bases, with 12 bases between the two germline ends. The germline V gene has CDR1 SGDLS and CDR2 YYNGEE. The CDR3 protein is CASSVGGSPNEQFF. CDR3 coding DNA: TGTGCCAGCAGCGTGGGGGGTAGCCCCAATGAGCAGTTCTTC.

This clonotype was observed a single time. This chain joins TRBV12-3 or TRBV12-4 and TRBJ2-1; TRBD1 is a possible D gene (5 bases). V was clipped by 7 bases and J by 10 bases, with 20 bases between them. CDR3 length: 14 residues. CDR3 sequence (DNA): TGTGCCAGCACGGAAGGCAGGGTGGCACGGGAGCAGTTCTTC. Its translation: CASTEGRVAREQFF.

This clonotype was found once. The chain uses TRBV12-3 or TRBV12-4 and TRBJ2-7; 8 bases map to TRBD2. Trimming removed 3 bases from V and 5 bases from J; junction bases left unmatched: 12. The CDR3 runs to 16 residues. The CDR3 nucleotides read TGTGCCAGCAGTTTGGCGGGAGGCGAATACGGCCACGAGCAGTACTTC. Amino acid sequence: CASSLAGGEYGHEQYF.

DNA for the CDR3: TGTGCCACCCACGACCGAGTCGGTAACATTCAGTACTTC. It translates to CATHDRVGNIQYF. The V call is TRBV6-1, the J call TRBJ2-4; D is unclear. Germline-derived CDR1 and CDR2 are MNHNS and SASEGT. V was shortened by 10 bases and J by 7 bases, with 17 bases between the two germline ends. The CDR3 is made up of 13 amino acids.

The CDR3 DNA is TGTGCCAGCAGCTCAACCGGACTCGGGGGGACTGCAACTGAGCAATCCTACAATGAGCAGTTCTTC. The encoded protein is CASSSTGLGGTATEQSYNEQFF. The rearrangement joins TRBV11-1 to TRBJ2-1; TRBD2 aligns across 7 bases. Germline V gene lookup returns CDR1 SGHAT and CDR2 FQDESV (reference sequence). This CDR3 is built from 22 residues. The junction had 25 bases not matched to a gene; V was cut back by 4 bases and J by 1 base.

The J gene is TRBJ2-1, the V gene TRBV4-3, with TRBD1 matching over 9 bases. Unmatched junction bases numbered 7, after V lost 4 bases and J lost 3 bases. CDR3 length equals 16 residues. Germline-derived CDR1 and CDR2 are LGHNA and YSLEER. This CDR3 reads CASSLGTGSFYNEQFF. CDR3 nucleotide sequence: TGCGCCAGCAGCCTAGGGACAGGGAGTTTCTACAATGAGCAGTTCTTC.

The CDR3 DNA reads as TGTGCCAGCAGCTTAAGGCCACAACTAGCGGAGAGCTCCTACGAGCAGTACTTC. This gives the protein CASSLRPQLAESSYEQYF. The chain recombines TRBV13 with TRBJ2-7; 8 nucleotides line up with TRBD2. This CDR3 has 18 residues. V was pared by 2 bases and J by 0 bases, with 12 bases of the junction left unmatched. CDR1 is PRHDT, CDR2 FYEKMQ, per germline (reference sequence).

The chain recombines TRBV28 with TRBJ2-3, with TRBD2 matching over 11 bases. CDR1 is MDHEN, CDR2 SYDVKM, per germline. V shed 4 bases and J 6 bases; nucleotides not matched to a gene: 6. The CDR3 contains 15 residues. CDR3 residues: CASSSPLAGDDTQYF. The CDR3 bases are TGTGCCAGCAGTTCTCCACTAGCGGGAGACGATACGCAGTATTTT.

In its sample, this clonotype was seen a few times. CDR3 residues: CASSYSRHNEQYF. In DNA form, the CDR3 reads TGTGCCAGCAGTTACTCGAGACACAACGAGCAGTACTTC. The chain uses TRBV6-2 or TRBV6-3 and TRBJ2-7; D is ambiguous. This CDR3 contains 13 residues. Germline lookup yields CDR1 MNHEY and CDR2 SVGEGT. V lost 0 bases to trimming and J lost 5 bases, with 8 bases between them.